Ten or more counts support the clone carrying this T cell receptor beta chain. The authors produced cDNA by 5'RACE using 10-nucleotide random UMIs. One entry per CDR3 protein, called by TCRdb with MiXCR from the 5' RACE reads. The sample has roughly 65,000 distinct CDR3 sequences, around 5% seen once. Per germline, CDR1 SGHTA and CDR2 FQGNSA. Trimming cost V 4 bases and J 6 bases, with 7 bases left between them. The CDR3 is 12 residues long. The sample originates from a study of neurological immune-mediated disorders. This clonotype was sampled from a human donor with multiple sclerosis. The donor label of this sample is uncertain. Sequenced input: PBMCs. V usage is TRBV7-2 and J usage is TRBJ2-1, with D hard to call. The CDR3 is CASSSTVNEQFF. The CDR3 region has the DNA TGTGCCAGCAGCTCGACTGTCAATGAGCAGTTCTTC.